Below, 21 T cell receptor beta chains from the same sample are listed, as sequenced in a study of T-cell memory formation after mild COVID-19. Each CDR3 protein gets one entry after TCRdb re-called the 5' RACE reads with MiXCR. The data contain around 310,000 distinct CDR3 sequences, approximately 15% of them singletons. The sequencing input was PBMCs or a T cell subset sorted from them (not recorded which). The receptors were sampled from a man between 18 and 29 years old who had mild COVID-19 (a few samples of this study predate the infection). Cell type and time point are not known.

The V and J genes are TRBV6-2 or TRBV6-3 and TRBJ2-7; possible D gene TRBD1, 6 bases. The CDR3 runs 16 residues. Germline CDR1 is MNHEY and CDR2 is SVGEGT. V was clipped by 0 bases and J by 1 base, with 13 bases between them. The DNA of the CDR3 is TGTGCCAGCAGTTACTCCCCCCGGGACAAGTCCTACGAGCAGTACGTC. Protein product: CASSYSPRDKSYEQYV.

The chain carries TRBV5-1 and TRBJ1-6; D gene ambiguous. Deletions cut 5 bases from V and 10 bases from J, with 16 bases between. CDR3 length: 14 residues. CDR1 and CDR2 from the germline V gene are SGHRS and YFSETQ. For the CDR3, the DNA is TGCGCCAGCAGACCGGGGTACAGCTCCTCACCCCTCCACTTT. This gives the protein CASRPGYSSSPLHF.

The V and J genes are TRBV4-3 and TRBJ2-3, with D maybe TRBD1 (6 bases). The CDR3 has 15 amino acids. V lost 4 bases and J lost 3, with 14 bases in between. Germline V gene sequence: CDR1 LGHNA, CDR2 YSLEER. Written as DNA, the CDR3 is TGCGCCAGCAGCCGAGACCGGGACAAGACAGATACGCAGTATTTT. This translates into CASSRDRDKTDTQYF.

The gene calls are TRBV2 and TRBJ2-5; D may correspond to TRBD1 or TRBD2 (6 bases each). From germline, CDR1 is SNHLY and CDR2 FYNNEI. V lost 7 bases, J lost 7 bases, and 16 bases lay in between. The CDR3 has 13 amino acids. The DNA of the CDR3 is TGTGCCAGCAATCGGGGGCCGGCGGGGACCCAGTACTTC. Amino acid sequence: CASNRGPAGTQYF.

This clonotype was picked up many times. The V gene is TRBV12-3 or TRBV12-4, the J gene TRBJ2-3; 11 nucleotides line up with TRBD2. Trimming removed 6 bases from V and 7 bases from J; junction bases left unmatched: 9. The CDR3 is 15 residues long. CDR3: CASRPTSGGLNTQYF. CDR3 DNA sequence: TGTGCCAGCAGGCCTACTAGCGGGGGTCTGAATACGCAGTATTTT.

Ten or more counts support this clonotype. The chain joins TRBV5-5 to TRBJ2-3; D possibly corresponds to TRBD2 (6 bases). V was clipped by 7 bases and J by 6 bases, with 18 bases between them. The CDR3 totals 14 residues. CDR1 and CDR2 (germline): SGHKS, YYEKEE (reference sequence). In DNA, the CDR3 is TGTGCCAGCCACCGTGGGGGGACCGGGGATACGCAGTATTTT. Translation gives CASHRGGTGDTQYF.

On this clonotype: This may be a read error: a much more frequent sequence differs by one nucleotide. The chain uses TRBV12-3 or TRBV12-4 and TRBJ1-1; D is uncertain. This CDR3 contains 13 residues. The CDR3 coding sequence is TGTGACAGCAGTTGGACCCAGGCTCGACACGCTTTCTTT. This gives the protein CDSSWTQARHAFF.

The genes are TRBV10-3 and TRBJ2-1; D is unresolved. CDR1 and CDR2 (germline): ENHRY, SYGVKD. This CDR3 has 14 residues. V was pared by 4 bases and J by 4 bases, with 11 bases between. This CDR3 reads CAISGSHLYNEQFF. CDR3 coding DNA: TGTGCCATCAGTGGGTCCCACTTATACAATGAGCAGTTCTTC.

In its sample, this clonotype was seen many times. This chain connects TRBV5-1 to TRBJ2-7; TRBD1 aligns across 7 bases. The J segment lost 7 bases and the V segment lost 2 bases, leaving 6 bases of the junction unmatched. This CDR3 has 13 amino acids. From germline, CDR1 is SGHRS and CDR2 YFSETQ. The CDR3 is CASSFQDRIEQYF. In nucleotides, the CDR3 is TGCGCCAGCAGCTTCCAGGACAGGATAGAGCAGTACTTC.

CDR3 sequence: CASSSYGGGDTDTQYF. CDR3 nucleotides: TGTGCCAGCAGCTCATACGGCGGGGGGGACACAGATACGCAGTATTTT. The V gene is TRBV7-8, the J gene TRBJ2-3, with 9 bases aligning to TRBD2. CDR3 length: 16 residues. The germline V gene has CDR1 SGHVS and CDR2 FQNEAQ. Unmatched junction bases numbered 7, after V lost 4 bases and J lost 2 bases.

This clonotype occurred many times. The chain uses TRBV14 and TRBJ2-1; D remains unclear. CDR1 and CDR2 from the germline V gene are SGHDN and FVKESK. CDR3 length: 17 residues. Trimming left V 0 bases short and J 4 bases short, with 16 bases between. The CDR3 coding sequence is TGTGCCAGCAGCCAAGAATTCCCGCGGCGAGGTTACAATGAGCAGTTCTTC. Translation: CASSQEFPRRGYNEQFF. Filled out from reference TRBV14 and TRBJ2-1, the complete variable domain reads EAGVTQFPSHSVIEKGQTVTLRCDPISGHDNLYWYRRVMGKEIKFLLHFVKESKQDESGMPNNRFLAERTGGTYSTLKVQPAELEDSGVYFCASSQEFPRRGYNEQFFGPGTRLTVL.

This clonotype was observed a handful of times. The genes are TRBV5-1 and TRBJ1-1; D may be TRBD1 (5 bases). Germline V lookup: CDR1 SGHRS, CDR2 YFSETQ. This CDR3 region has 14 residues. V shed 2 bases and J shed 4 bases, with 12 bases lying between them. CDR3 nucleotide sequence: TGCGCCAGCAGCTTAACAGGCCGGGCCACTGAAGCTTTCTTT. Amino acids: CASSLTGRATEAFF.

In this sample, this clonotype turned up a few times. The chain combines TRBV6-6 with TRBJ2-4; 12 nucleotides agree with TRBD2. V dropped 5 bases and J dropped 6; count of bases not matched to a gene: 5. CDR1 and CDR2 from the germline V gene are MNHNY and SVGAGI (reference sequence). The CDR3 spans 15 residues. The CDR3 protein is CASSTLAGGRNIQYF. The DNA of the CDR3 is TGTGCCAGCAGTACGCTAGCGGGGGGGAGAAACATTCAGTACTTC.

There are a few counts of this clonotype. V usage is TRBV11-2 and J usage is TRBJ1-6; D unclear. Trimming shortened V by 4 bases and J by 6 bases, and 7 bases separated the two germline ends. The CDR3 has 13 amino acids. Germline-derived CDR1 and CDR2 are SGHAT and FQNNGV. The CDR3 sequence is CASSSNLNSPLHF. The DNA for the CDR3 is TGTGCCAGCAGCTCGAATCTTAATTCACCCCTCCACTTT.

The chain joins TRBV6-2 or TRBV6-3 to TRBJ1-2; D is perhaps TRBD1 (6 bases). Germline CDR1 reads MNHEY; CDR2 reads SVGEGT. The CDR3 covers 12 residues. V lost 5 bases, J lost 6 bases, and 10 bases lay in between. The CDR3 coding sequence is TGTGCCAGCAGTCCCCACAGGGATGGCTACACCTTC. Amino acids: CASSPHRDGYTF.

This clonotype was counted only a few times. The V gene is TRBV10-3, the J gene TRBJ2-5; 7 nucleotides agree with TRBD2. Germline loops: CDR1 ENHRY, CDR2 SYGVKD. After removal of 8 bases from V and 0 bases from J, the junction contained 9 bases not matched to a gene. The CDR3 is 15 amino acids. The CDR3 sequence: CAIRSGGGDQETQYF. CDR3 bases: TGTGCCATCCGGTCGGGAGGCGGGGACCAAGAGACCCAGTACTTC.

This clonotype turned up a few times. The chain is built from TRBV3-1 and TRBJ2-1, with D perhaps assigned TRBD1 or TRBD2 (6 bases each). Germline CDR1 reads LGHDT; CDR2 reads YNNKEL (reference sequence). V lost 2 bases, J lost 7 bases, and 12 bases lay in between. There are 14 residues in the CDR3. The CDR3 reads CASSQRGGFNEQFF. Here the CDR3 DNA reads TGTGCCAGCAGCCAAAGAGGGGGGTTTAATGAGCAGTTCTTC.

The chain combines TRBV7-2 with TRBJ1-1, with 8 bases aligning to TRBD1. V gave up 3 bases and J gave up 5 bases; unmatched junction bases: 11. The CDR3 runs 16 residues. Germline CDR1 reads SGHTA; CDR2 reads FQGNSA. The CDR3 is CASSLMTGAIATEAFF. In DNA form, the CDR3 reads TGTGCCAGCAGCTTGATGACAGGGGCAATCGCGACTGAAGCTTTCTTT.

The chain joins TRBV27 to TRBJ2-5; 7 bases fit TRBD1. Unmatched junction bases numbered 15, after V lost 6 bases and J lost 5 bases. This CDR3 contains 16 residues. Germline V lookup: CDR1 MNHEY, CDR2 SMNVEV (reference sequence). The CDR3 DNA is TGTGCCAGCAGCTACGTATACAGGGGTTTTAGGGAGACCCAGTACTTC. Protein sequence: CASSYVYRGFRETQYF.

This clonotype was found a few times. The CDR3 region is CASSQDPTGSYSTDTQYF. CDR3 nucleotides: TGCGCCAGCAGCCAAGATCCCACAGGCTCGTATAGCACAGATACGCAGTATTTT. The chain joins TRBV4-3 to TRBJ2-3, with D possibly being TRBD1 (5 bases). V was shortened by 0 bases and J by 0 bases, with 16 bases between the two germline ends. Germline V gene data show CDR1 as LGHNA and CDR2 as YSLEER. This CDR3 contains 18 residues.

The chain recombines TRBV12-3 or TRBV12-4 with TRBJ2-3; TRBD1 matches at 11 bases. This CDR3 spans 15 amino acids. V was pared by 4 bases and J by 6 bases, with 6 bases of the junction left unmatched. The CDR3 DNA reads as TGTGCCAGCAGTTGGACAGGGGGCGCTTGGGATACGCAGTATTTT. This codes for CASSWTGGAWDTQYF.